This TCR beta chain emerged from a study of blood T cell repertoires in COVID-19. How the authors handled the data: Scientists estimated how many nucleated cells there were by amplifying reference gene primers. Assay: immunoSEQ multiplex PCR; the TCRdb copy retains only in-frame clones and omits some. Clonal size and the V and J genes are those of that table, whereas D and trimming came from the DNA. The sample has hundreds of thousands of clones, roughly 90% seen once. In the case of this clone: In the same sample, other DNA sequences code for this CDR3.

The CDR3 totals 15 residues. The V gene end was trimmed by 4 bases and the J gene end by 0 bases; junction bases not matched to a gene: 3. In germline, CDR1 is LNHDA, CDR2 SQIVND (reference sequence). Sequencing used peripheral blood. The sequence was obtained from a woman between 40 and 55 years old who had recovered from COVID-19. The V call is TRBV19, the J call TRBJ1-1; 9 bases align to TRBD1. The CDR3 region is CASSRQGGMNTEAFF. The CDR3, as DNA: TGTGCCAGTAGTAGACAGGGGGGGATGAACACTGAAGCTTTCTTT.